These T cell receptor beta chains were read from a single sample in a study of human thymus T cells. Here immunoSEQ multiplex PCR was the method, and the copy in TCRdb shows in-frame clones only, minus some. This sample has 55,000 to 85,000 clones, with roughly 95% found just once. The source material was thymus tissue. These TCRs come from a girl under two years old with a congenital heart defect but otherwise immunologically healthy. The CDR3 runs from the conserved cysteine through the conserved F or W.

CDR3 protein: CASSARGRARVYEQFF
J gene: TRBJ2-1
V gene: TRBV9

CDR3 protein: CASSPAIREALYEQYF
J gene: TRBJ2-7
V gene: TRBV7-9

CDR3 protein: CASSQDQRESREQYF
J gene: TRBJ2-7
V gene: TRBV4-1

CDR3 protein: CASSQEAGGPPEQYF
J gene: TRBJ2-7
V gene: TRBV4-2

CDR3 protein: CASSQDRGLAVTDTQYF
J gene: TRBJ2-3
V gene: TRBV4-3

CDR3 protein: CASSLCSYLAGVCEQYF
J gene: TRBJ2-7
V gene: TRBV28

CDR3 protein: CAISAGGVGALETQYF
J gene: TRBJ2-5
V gene: TRBV10-3

CDR3 protein: CASSQDFGTVNTEAFF
J gene: TRBJ1-1
V gene: TRBV4-3

CDR3 protein: CASSDPKAESTDTQYF
J gene: TRBJ2-3
V gene: TRBV25-1

CDR3 protein: CASSGRDRVGEQYF
J gene: TRBJ2-7
V gene: TRBV27

CDR3 protein: CASSLLDRAESSGNTIYF
J gene: TRBJ1-3
V gene: TRBV14

CDR3 protein: CASSRGQGPRGYTF
J gene: TRBJ1-2
V gene: TRBV6-6

CDR3 protein: CASSQVFQGSTEAFF
J gene: TRBJ1-1
V gene: TRBV4-1

CDR3 protein: CASSVAVNTEAFF
J gene: TRBJ1-1
V gene: TRBV9

CDR3 protein: CASSLVLATGYEQYF
J gene: TRBJ2-7
V gene: TRBV7-2

CDR3 protein: CATSVRLGRDTQYF
J gene: TRBJ2-3
V gene: TRBV15

CDR3 protein: CASSVGADTQYF
J gene: TRBJ2-3
V gene: TRBV9

CDR3 protein: CASGVGGGPSYEQYF
J gene: TRBJ2-7
V gene: TRBV2

CDR3 protein: CATLHRGTEAFF
J gene: TRBJ1-1
V gene: TRBV7-9

CDR3 protein: CASSLGQTMNTEAFF
J gene: TRBJ1-1
V gene: TRBV5-5

CDR3 protein: CASSLGQGDRTSGKYEQYF
J gene: TRBJ2-7
V gene: TRBV5-1

CDR3 protein: CASSLGGTDARLNTEAFF
J gene: TRBJ1-1
V gene: TRBV7-8

CDR3 protein: CASSLSVPPGETQYF
J gene: TRBJ2-5
V gene: TRBV27

CDR3 protein: CAWSALARSQDNEQFF
J gene: TRBJ2-1
V gene: TRBV30

CDR3 protein: CSVMGLNEQFF
J gene: TRBJ2-1
V gene: TRBV20-1

CDR3 protein: CASSYGQGFEGYEQYF
J gene: TRBJ2-7
V gene: TRBV6-5

CDR3 protein: CASSQANQETQYF
J gene: TRBJ2-5
V gene: TRBV14

CDR3 protein: CASTPWGPYDADTQYF
J gene: TRBJ2-3
V gene: TRBV7-6

CDR3 protein: CASSFWGFSNQPQHF
J gene: TRBJ1-5
V gene: TRBV27

CDR3 protein: CASSIGAGWNTEAFF
J gene: TRBJ1-1
V gene: TRBV19

CDR3 protein: CASSPDRPVSYGYTF
J gene: TRBJ1-2
V gene: TRBV4-3

CDR3 protein: CASSDSYQDPNYGYTF
J gene: TRBJ1-2
V gene: TRBV6-4

CDR3 protein: CASSVGGLATPNTGELFF
J gene: TRBJ2-2
V gene: TRBV5-1

CDR3 protein: CASSQFLAPDTQYF
J gene: TRBJ2-3
V gene: TRBV5-5

CDR3 protein: CAISTGTGGEQYF
J gene: TRBJ2-7
V gene: TRBV10-3

CDR3 protein: CASNLKRGSNQPQHF
J gene: TRBJ1-5
V gene: TRBV28

CDR3 protein: CASSSGGRQAYNEQFF
J gene: TRBJ2-1
V gene: TRBV5-1

CDR3 protein: CAWSVRGATGPDSNQPQHF
J gene: TRBJ1-5
V gene: TRBV30

CDR3 protein: CASSGGCEAEAFF
J gene: TRBJ1-1
V gene: TRBV18

CDR3 protein: CASSEDLSDRGSGNTIYF
J gene: TRBJ1-3
V gene: TRBV6-1

CDR3 protein: CASSYVGSPHYNEQFF
J gene: TRBJ2-1
V gene: TRBV6-5

CDR3 protein: CASSRDSQVWAFF
J gene: TRBJ1-1
V gene: TRBV18

CDR3 protein: CASTQGPLGETQYF
J gene: TRBJ2-5
V gene: TRBV4-1

CDR3 protein: CASSPGLGGDTQYF
J gene: TRBJ2-3
V gene: TRBV4-1

CDR3 protein: CSANLGSGYTF
J gene: TRBJ1-2
V gene: TRBV29-1

CDR3 protein: CASSYSHRRGETQYF
J gene: TRBJ2-5
V gene: TRBV6-6

CDR3 protein: CASSAVSGAGPYGAFF
J gene: TRBJ1-1
V gene: TRBV11-1

CDR3 protein: CASSETVNTEAFF
J gene: TRBJ1-1
V gene: TRBV6-6

CDR3 protein: CATPRADYPYEQYF
J gene: -
V gene: TRBV2

CDR3 protein: CASSPRRDAYQETQYF
J gene: TRBJ2-5
V gene: TRBV9

CDR3 protein: CASNSGTGTRKGGYTF
J gene: TRBJ1-2
V gene: TRBV2

CDR3 protein: CASSRGRAGELFF
J gene: TRBJ2-2
V gene: TRBV19

CDR3 protein: CASSSESLRENEQFF
J gene: TRBJ2-1
V gene: TRBV9

CDR3 protein: CASSGRKERWGTDTQYF
J gene: TRBJ2-3
V gene: TRBV9

CDR3 protein: CASSLVRGTGYTF
J gene: TRBJ1-2
V gene: TRBV5-5

CDR3 protein: CASLWRGQGHNYGYTF
J gene: TRBJ1-2
V gene: TRBV5-4

CDR3 protein: CASQRGQGSQPQHF
J gene: TRBJ1-5
V gene: TRBV18

CDR3 protein: CANQKFTQGRGSNQPQHF
J gene: TRBJ1-5
V gene: TRBV19

CDR3 protein: CASSLSRDRGHPGGLNSPLHF
J gene: TRBJ1-6
V gene: TRBV4-1

CDR3 protein: CASSASDRDYEQYF
J gene: TRBJ2-7
V gene: TRBV9